Sequencing of this TCR beta chain was carried out in a study of blood T cell repertoires in COVID-19 (dated by TCRdb to 2019 to 2021). Regarding the complete study: Collaborator samples came from the United States, Italy and Spain and covered acute and convalescent phases of COVID-19. Sample metadata almost always included a de-identified subject ID, COVID-19 status, age in years and sex. Deeply sampled blood TCRbeta repertoires from subjects exposed to, actively infected with, or recovered from COVID-19 were included in the dataset. Samples were obtained from the ongoing ImmuneRACE study (first 160 participants) and from 1,000 to 1,500 subjects provided by 6 global collaborators. The repertoires were released in a freely available public database intended as a resource for research on the immune response to SARS-CoV-2. Where HLA class I and class II types were available, the types were taken from metadata supplied by the sample provider, not from assay-based typing. The prospective study material was composed of cDNA or gDNA derived from T cells, B-cell-depleted T cells, or PBMCs. Overall results and qualifications from the work: Clinical and demographic metadata were provided uncurated, with the amount varying by source and participant.

Concerning this clone itself: The clone's antigen remains unknown. Base qualities are not provided; no much larger clone lies one nucleotide away.

Whole blood was collected in K2EDTA tubes by collaborating institutions according to the institutions' own protocols. For TCRbeta analysis, collaborators shipped samples as frozen whole blood, isolated PBMCs, or DNA extracted from either of those sample types. Taken from the germline V gene, the CDR1 and CDR2 loops are MGHDK and SYGVNS. Trimming at the junction amounts to 3 bases on V and 0 bases on J, and the germline ends lie 11 bases apart. Inclusive of the bounding cysteine and phenylalanine, the CDR3 is 15 residues long. Only CDR3 DNA is held: 45 bases, read in frame from base 1. The immunoSEQ Assay, a bias-controlled multiplex PCR, was used to amplify TCRbeta CDR3 regions from genomic DNA. The published analysis was carried out like this. The number of nucleated cells in each sample was estimated from the amplification of reference gene primers within the assay. To quantify the absolute abundance of each unique TCRbeta CDR3 rearrangement, sequence reads were collapsed and filtered. For each sample, productive Simpson clonality was calculated by taking the square root of Simpson's diversity index across productive rearrangements. TCRdb took over this immuneACCESS table, retaining in-frame rearrangements with V and J assigned. Such tables are incomplete; in checked studies, under half of the missing clones stem from an unresolved V gene, and the remainder is unexplained. V, J and clone size are those of that table, while D and trimming were read from the DNA. The sample table records 160,000 or so clones; 80% to 90% of these occur just once. The top ten hold more than 1.5% of the sample.

This chain joins TRBV25-1 to TRBJ1-1, with the D segment identity uncertain. Sequencing was carried out using peripheral blood. This TCR came from a woman in her fifties or sixties with acute or convalescent COVID-19. The nucleotide sequence is given as TGTGCCAGCAGTGACGCGCAAGTCATGAACACTGAAGCTTTCTTT. It translates to CASSDAQVMNTEAFF. The entire variable domain, with the stretches around the CDR3 drawn from the reference TRBV25-1 and TRBJ1-1 proteins, is EADIYQTPRYLVIGTGKKITLECSQTMGHDKMYWYQQDPGMELHLIHYSYGVNSTEKGDLSSESTVSRIRTEHFPLTLESARPSHTSQYLCASSDAQVMNTEAFFGQGTRLTVV.